These 11 T cell receptor beta chains originate from one sample sequenced in a study of monozygotic twins with inflammatory bowel disease. No DNA is given; TCRdb re-called the 5' RACE reads and lists each CDR3 protein once. The repertoire table contains approximately 400,000 distinct CDR3 sequences. Sequenced material: blood. The receptor source for this set is a human donor with ulcerative colitis or Crohn's disease, or a healthy co-twin of an affected twin (not recorded which).

V usage is TRBV7-6 and J usage is TRBJ2-5. The CDR3 has 13 residues. Per the germline V gene, CDR1 is SGHVS and CDR2 is FNYEAQ. CDR3 sequence reads: CASSLAYQETQYF.

The rearrangement uses TRBV5-1 and TRBJ2-1; no DNA is available, so the TRBD1 call from TCRdb remains unchecked. Germline-derived CDR1 and CDR2 are SGHRS and YFSETQ. The CDR3 has 16 amino acids. The CDR3: CASSSQKTFPGNEQFF.

The genes are TRBV10-3 and TRBJ2-3; with no DNA, the TCRdb D assignment of TRBD1 cannot be verified. CDR1 and CDR2 (germline): ENHRY, SYGVKD. This CDR3 has 16 residues. This CDR3 is CAISERAGFGPDTQYF.

V is TRBV11-2 and J is TRBJ2-1; TCRdb indicates TRBD2, and absent DNA this call remains unverified. Germline V lookup: CDR1 SGHAT, CDR2 FQNNGV. The CDR3 is 19 amino acids. CDR3 residues: CASSRLGGASGRAANEQFF. Supplemented by reference TRBV11-2 and TRBJ2-1, the full variable domain reads EAGVAQSPRYKIIEKRQSVAFWCNPISGHATLYWYQQILGQGPKLLIQFQNNGVVDDSQLPKDRFSAERLKGVDSTLKIQPAKLEDSAVYLCASSRLGGASGRAANEQFFGPGTRLTVL.

The chain joins TRBV7-2 to TRBJ2-2. The CDR3 has 14 amino acids. Looked up from germline, CDR1 is SGHTA and CDR2 is FQGNSA. CDR3 residues: CASSLEPHTGELFF. The whole variable domain, filled in from reference TRBV7-2 and TRBJ2-2, reads GAGVSQSPSNKVTEKGKDVELRCDPISGHTALYWYRQSLGQGLEFLIYFQGNSAPDKSGLPSDRFSAERTGGSVSTLTIQRTQQEDSAVYLCASSLEPHTGELFFGEGSRLTVL.

The chain couples TRBV10-1 to TRBJ2-7; TCRdb's D call, TRBD2, is unchecked because there is no DNA. Germline lookup yields CDR1 WNHNN and CDR2 SYGVQD (reference sequence). CDR3 length equals 14 residues. CDR3 sequence: CASSDAGGPYEQYF.

This chain joins TRBV7-8 and TRBJ2-3; TCRdb picks TRBD2, but there is no DNA to check that call. The CDR3 extends over 16 amino acids. The germline gives CDR1 SGHVS, CDR2 FQNEAQ. CDR3 loop: CASSQTSGSNIDTQYF.

CDR3 sequence reads: CASSLSMRGVSTDTQYF. V usage is TRBV27 and J usage is TRBJ2-3; TCRdb selects TRBD2, and the lack of DNA leaves this call unchecked. The CDR3 runs 17 residues. Germline loops: CDR1 MNHEY, CDR2 SMNVEV (reference sequence).

The rearrangement links TRBV5-4 to TRBJ2-4; TCRdb proposes TRBD1, but this gene call is untestable without DNA. The CDR3 sequence is 17 residues long. The germline V gene encodes CDR1 SGHNT and CDR2 YYREEE (reference sequence). The CDR3 spells CASSLTGQGAAKNIQYF. Looking up the rest from reference TRBV5-4 and TRBJ2-4 gives the full variable domain: ETGVTQSPTHLIKTRGQQVTLRCSSQSGHNTVSWYQQALGQGPQFIFQYYREEENGRGNFPPRFSGLQFPNYSSELNVNALELDDSALYLCASSLTGQGAAKNIQYFGAGTRLSVL.

V gene TRBV20-1 combines with J gene TRBJ2-3; TCRdb outputs TRBD2, but without DNA this stays unchecked. The germline V gene has CDR1 DFQATT and CDR2 SNEGSKA (reference sequence). The CDR3 runs to 16 residues. CDR3 region: CSAKIGTSGYTDTQYF.

The rearrangement joins TRBV20-1 to TRBJ2-1; the TRBD2 assignment by TCRdb is unverifiable without DNA. Germline V gives CDR1 DFQATT, CDR2 SNEGSKA (reference sequence). The CDR3 is made up of 17 amino acids. The CDR3 is CSARTGMAGGPSVEQFF.